These 28 T cell receptor beta chains were all obtained from the same sample, sequenced in a study of blood T cells in healthy people across ages. Through a sample-barcoded 5' primer and a J-beta primer mix, a second PCR was run for roughly 6 to 11 cycles. TCRdb used MiXCR to reprocess the 5' RACE reads, holding one entry per CDR3 protein. In the table there are around 280,000 distinct CDR3 sequences, 25% to 30% of which are singletons. Sequenced material: blood. These receptors came from a woman in her sixties or seventies in good health.

V gene TRBV7-2 combines with J gene TRBJ2-2; D gene ambiguous. The V and J ends lost 0 bases and 4 bases respectively, with 6 bases between them. This CDR3 has 14 residues. The V gene's germline CDR1 is SGHTA and CDR2 FQGNSA. CDR3 protein: CASSLAGSTGELFF. Here the CDR3 DNA reads TGTGCCAGCAGCTTAGCAGGCTCCACCGGGGAGCTGTTTTTT.

The V gene is TRBV9, the J gene TRBJ2-3, with D possibly being TRBD2 (5 bases). Trimming cost V 3 bases and J 4 bases, with 21 bases left between them. Germline CDR1 and CDR2: SGDLS and YYNGEE. The CDR3 extends over 17 amino acids. CDR3 DNA sequence: TGTGCCAGCAGCGCCTCCGGGGTCGTTTCTCGGGCAGATACGCAGTATTTT. This gives the protein CASSASGVVSRADTQYF.

This clonotype has more than one count but fewer than ten. The chain joins TRBV29-1 to TRBJ2-7; D not certain. Deletions cut 5 bases from V and 5 bases from J, with 10 bases between. This CDR3 contains 11 residues. Germline CDR1 reads SQVTM; CDR2 reads ANQGSEA. The CDR3 coding sequence is TGCAGCGTTCGATATCGGGACGAGCAGTACTTC. The encoded protein is CSVRYRDEQYF.

This clonotype has only a few counts. The rearrangement uses TRBV4-1 and TRBJ2-1; D might be TRBD2 (6 bases). This CDR3 contains 14 residues. Trimming stripped 5 bases from V and 6 bases from J, with 14 bases between. From germline, CDR1 is MGHRA and CDR2 YSYEKL. CDR3 nucleotides: TGCGCCAGCAGCTTACAACGGACTACCAATGAGCAGTTCTTC. This codes for CASSLQRTTNEQFF.

The chain joins TRBV28 to TRBJ1-4; D gene unclear. This CDR3 contains 13 residues. The germline V gene encodes CDR1 MDHEN and CDR2 SYDVKM. The ends were cut back, 7 bases at V and 8 bases at J, with 14 bases in the middle. The CDR3 reads CASTLRPREKLFF. The CDR3 DNA follows: TGTGCCAGCACCTTAAGACCCCGGGAAAAACTGTTTTTT.

The V gene is TRBV12-3 or TRBV12-4, the J gene TRBJ1-4, with TRBD1 as a possible D gene (6 bases). The CDR3 length is 15 residues. Trimming took 3 bases from V and 8 from J, leaving 16 bases between them. CDR3 residues: CASSFSGVAGEKLFF. Here the CDR3 DNA reads TGTGCCAGCAGTTTCTCAGGGGTTGCGGGAGAAAAACTGTTTTTT.

This clonotype was observed a few times. J is TRBJ1-2 and V is TRBV7-9; D is unresolved. The CDR3 loop spans 16 amino acids. Trimming cost V 5 bases and J 0 bases, with 16 bases left between them. Germline CDR1 and CDR2: SEHNR and FQNEAQ (reference sequence). CDR3 sequence: CASSIGGIKANYGYTF. The CDR3 nucleotides are TGTGCCAGCAGCATCGGAGGGATAAAAGCTAACTATGGCTACACCTTC.

The genes are TRBV20-1 and TRBJ2-1; D is uncertain. Trimming took off 3 bases at V and 1 base at J, with 13 bases between the two ends. Germline CDR1 DFQATT, CDR2 SNEGSKA (reference sequence). This CDR3 spans 15 amino acids. CDR3 protein: CSASQPRVSYNEQFF. The CDR3 DNA follows: TGCAGTGCTAGCCAGCCTAGGGTTTCCTACAATGAGCAGTTCTTC.

This clonotype has more than one count but fewer than ten. This sequence joins TRBV5-1 and TRBJ2-4, with D tentatively TRBD2 (6 bases). The CDR3 loop spans 13 amino acids. Trimming stripped 7 bases from V and 9 bases from J, with 17 bases between. Germline V CDR1 and CDR2: SGHRS, YFSETQ. The CDR3 bases are TGCGCCAGCGGGACTCTCGAGGGAGCCATTCAGTACTTC. Translation gives CASGTLEGAIQYF.

The chain recombines TRBV5-5 with TRBJ2-1, with a weak D call TRBD1 (6 bases). The CDR3 spans 14 residues. Trimming took 3 bases from V and 5 from J, leaving 12 bases between them. The germline CDR1 and CDR2 sequences are SGHKS and YYEKEE (reference sequence). CDR3 coding DNA: TGTGCCAGCAGCTCAACAGGGCTTCACAATGAGCAGTTCTTC. Its protein is CASSSTGLHNEQFF.

This clonotype was detected a few times. The rearrangement links TRBV6-5 to TRBJ2-2; D may correspond to TRBD1 or TRBD2 (6 bases each). The CDR3 is 14 amino acids. Between the trimmed V and J ends, which lost 7 bases and 7 bases, there was a span of 16 bases. Per the germline V gene, CDR1 is MNHEY and CDR2 is SVGAGI. The CDR3 reads CASMWGARGGELFF. CDR3 coding DNA: TGTGCCAGCATGTGGGGGGCGCGGGGCGGGGAGCTGTTTTTT.

This clonotype was counted only a few times. The V call is TRBV20-1, the J call TRBJ2-2; D remains ambiguous. The CDR3 length is 13 residues. Trimming shortened V by 1 base and J by 5 bases, and 8 bases separated the two germline ends. Germline V lookup: CDR1 DFQATT, CDR2 SNEGSKA (reference sequence). CDR3 sequence: CSARVEGTGELFF. The DNA for the CDR3 is TGCAGTGCTAGAGTGGAAGGGACCGGGGAGCTGTTTTTT.

V gene TRBV15 combines with J gene TRBJ1-1; 9 nucleotides agree with TRBD1. From germline, CDR1 is LNHNV and CDR2 YYDKDF (reference sequence). The length of the CDR3 is 15 residues. The V gene end was trimmed by 2 bases and the J gene end by 2 bases; junction bases not matched to a gene: 3. The CDR3 DNA is TGTGCCACCAGCAGACTGACAGGGGGTAACACTGAAGCTTTCTTT. This sequence encodes CATSRLTGGNTEAFF.

This chain links TRBV29-1 with TRBJ2-7; perhaps TRBD1 as D (5 bases). With the DNA end fitting TRBJ2-1 better, the J assignment may be wrong. There are 13 residues in the CDR3. In germline, CDR1 is SQVTM, CDR2 ANQGSEA. CDR3 nucleotides: TGCAGCGTTCTCCCCCAGGGTCACGGTGAGCAGTTCTTC. Its protein product is CSVLPQGHGEQFF.

This clonotype has only a few counts. The chain carries TRBV20-1 and TRBJ1-5, with D unresolved. The CDR3 covers 16 residues. Germline-derived CDR1 and CDR2 are DFQATT and SNEGSKA (reference sequence). Trimming left V 0 bases short and J 0 bases short, with 12 bases between. The CDR3 DNA reads as TGCAGTGCTAGAGATGCAGCGTCTAATAGCAATCAGCCCCAGCATTTT. Protein product: CSARDAASNSNQPQHF.

The V and J genes are TRBV5-1 and TRBJ2-7, with D uncertain. The CDR3 runs to 14 residues. V lost 4 bases and J 3 bases, leaving 14 bases between the germline ends. Germline assignment: CDR1 SGHRS and CDR2 YFSETQ. CDR3 loop: CASSLGTLNYEQYF. CDR3 DNA sequence: TGCGCCAGCAGCCTTGGAACCCTCAACTACGAGCAGTACTTC.

This clonotype appeared a few times. V is TRBV14 and J is TRBJ2-1, with D unclear. The germline CDR1 and CDR2 sequences are SGHDN and FVKESK. Trimming took off 4 bases at V and 4 bases at J, with 11 bases between the two ends. The CDR3 loop spans 14 amino acids. CDR3 region: CASSRSPSYNEQFF. Here the CDR3 DNA reads TGTGCCAGCAGCCGTTCGCCTTCATACAATGAGCAGTTCTTC.

This chain links TRBV10-3 with TRBJ1-4; D unresolved. This CDR3 has 14 amino acids. Trimming stripped 6 bases from V and 0 bases from J, with 8 bases between. Germline loops: CDR1 ENHRY, CDR2 SYGVKD. For the CDR3, the DNA is TGTGCCATCAGAAACGGCACAACTAATGAAAAACTGTTTTTT. This translates into CAIRNGTTNEKLFF.

This clonotype was detected ten times or more. This chain links TRBV29-1 with TRBJ2-5; weak D call: TRBD1 (5 bases). Germline assignment: CDR1 SQVTM and CDR2 ANQGSEA. Trimming shortened V by 0 bases and J by 7 bases, and 15 bases separated the two germline ends. This CDR3 region has 14 residues. The DNA of the CDR3 is TGCAGCGTTGAAGATGGTTTGCAGGGCAGGACCCAGTACTTC. Protein product: CSVEDGLQGRTQYF.

This clonotype showed up just a few times. An end of the junction differs from the germline gene, which may be a read error. The rearrangement links TRBV14 to TRBJ2-5; D not certain. This CDR3 region has 11 residues. The germline CDR1 and CDR2 sequences are SGHDN and FVKESK. The CDR3 here is CASSQGRTASF. For the CDR3, the DNA is TGTGCCAGCAGCCAAGGACGGACGGCATCCTTC.

The sample holds a few counts of this clonotype. The rearrangement uses TRBV7-9 and TRBJ2-7; 7 bases are shared with TRBD1. CDR1 is SEHNR, CDR2 FQNEAQ, per germline (reference sequence). The J segment lost 5 bases and the V segment lost 1 base, leaving 5 bases of the junction unmatched. The CDR3 sequence is 14 residues long. The CDR3 nucleotides read TGTGCCAGCAGCTTAGGGGCCACAGGGGACGAGCAGTACTTC. This codes for CASSLGATGDEQYF.

The chain couples TRBV20-1 to TRBJ2-4; a weak D match, TRBD1 (6 bases). Trimming cost V 0 bases and J 1 base, with 13 bases left between them. This CDR3 has 16 amino acids. Germline values: CDR1 DFQATT, CDR2 SNEGSKA (reference sequence). This chain's CDR3 is CSARDYPGDAKNIQYF. The CDR3 DNA reads as TGCAGTGCTAGAGATTATCCAGGGGACGCCAAAAACATTCAGTACTTC.

This clonotype showed up many times. The V gene is TRBV29-1, the J gene TRBJ2-4, with D uncertain. The CDR3 sequence is 12 residues long. V gave up 0 bases and J gave up 4 bases, with 4 bases separating them. Looked up from germline, CDR1 is SQVTM and CDR2 is ANQGSEA. The CDR3 loop is CSVEERKNIQYF. The CDR3 DNA reads as TGCAGCGTTGAAGAGAGGAAAAACATTCAGTACTTC.

This clonotype was detected many times. This sequence joins TRBV11-2 and TRBJ1-4; D is unclear. This CDR3 region has 15 residues. Trimming shortened V by 1 base and J by 8 bases, and 14 bases separated the two germline ends. Per germline, CDR1 SGHAT and CDR2 FQNNGV. The CDR3 region is CASSLGWGVGEKLFF. CDR3 DNA sequence: TGTGCCAGCAGCTTAGGTTGGGGAGTGGGCGAAAAACTGTTTTTT.

The rearrangement joins TRBV29-1 to TRBJ1-4, with unresolved D. The CDR3 totals 14 residues. V lost 7 bases, J lost 3 bases, and 15 bases lay in between. CDR1 SQVTM and CDR2 ANQGSEA come from the germline V gene. The CDR3 spells CSADAGVANEKLFF. The CDR3 bases are TGCAGCGCCGATGCTGGGGTAGCTAATGAAAAACTGTTTTTT.

The V call is TRBV27, the J call TRBJ2-1; tentatively, D is TRBD2 (6 bases). The CDR3 length is 17 residues. With 4 bases removed from V and 0 bases from J, the gap between germline ends came to 16 bases. Germline loops: CDR1 MNHEY, CDR2 SMNVEV (reference sequence). CDR3 DNA sequence: TGTGCCAGCAGTTCCCGACCGACTAGTTACTCCTACAATGAGCAGTTCTTC. Translation: CASSSRPTSYSYNEQFF.

This clonotype was seen only a few times. This sequence joins TRBV2 and TRBJ2-7; D unclear. CDR3 length: 12 residues. Germline CDR1 is SNHLY and CDR2 is FYNNEI. V lost 1 base and J lost 4, with 5 bases in between. The CDR3: CASSEVDYEQYF. In DNA form, the CDR3 reads TGTGCCAGCAGTGAAGTGGATTACGAGCAGTACTTC.

Here the CDR3 reads CASLTGVEQFF. CDR3 bases: TGTGCCAGTTTGACCGGGGTTGAGCAGTTCTTC. The V and J genes are TRBV25-1 and TRBJ2-1, with D perhaps TRBD2 (5 bases). CDR3 length equals 11 residues. Germline V lookup: CDR1 MGHDK, CDR2 SYGVNS. Trimming removed 9 bases at V and 9 bases at J, with 12 bases between.